The 7 T cell receptor beta chains reported below all come from one sample, sequenced in a study of cytomegalovirus exposure and HLA in healthy donors. Sequencing was performed with immunoSEQ multiplex PCR; in TCRdb, only in-frame clones are kept and a portion is missing. The sample shows 130,000 to 150,000 clones, 80% to 90% of them seen only once. The specimen was PBMCs. The receptors come from a woman under 40 in good health and CMV-seropositive.

J is TRBJ2-7 and V is TRBV15; TRBD1 might be the D (5 bases). The CDR3 has 15 amino acids. In germline, CDR1 is LNHNV, CDR2 YYDKDF (reference sequence). Trimming stripped 6 bases from V and 5 bases from J, with 20 bases between. The CDR3 bases are TGTGCCACCAGTGAAGTCGGACAACTGCTTGACGAGCAGTACTTC. This codes for CATSEVGQLLDEQYF.

The chain recombines TRBV2 with TRBJ2-1; possible D gene TRBD2, 7 bases. Trimming shortened V by 1 base and J by 9 bases, and 16 bases separated the two germline ends. This CDR3 is built from 15 residues. Per germline, CDR1 SNHLY and CDR2 FYNNEI. CDR3 bases: TGTGCCAGCAGTGAAGACGGGGGGCTGTTTGTTGAGCAGTTCTTC. Translation gives CASSEDGGLFVEQFF.

The V call is TRBV5-1, the J call TRBJ2-1; D unresolved. Looked up from germline, CDR1 is SGHRS and CDR2 is YFSETQ. The V gene lost 0 bases and the J gene lost 1 base, with 5 bases spanning the gap. The CDR3 totals 14 residues. CDR3 coding DNA: TGCGCCAGCAGCTTGGCTACGTCCTACAATGAGCAGTTCTTC. Its translation: CASSLATSYNEQFF.

This clone was observed a single time. The chain is built from TRBV28 and TRBJ1-2, with a weak D call TRBD1 (5 bases). Germline CDR1 is MDHEN and CDR2 is SYDVKM. V was shortened by 5 bases and J by 4 bases, with 14 bases between the two germline ends. The CDR3 runs 14 residues. In DNA form, the CDR3 reads TGTGCCAGCAGTCCCTCAGGGATCAGCTATGGCTACACCTTC. It translates to CASSPSGISYGYTF.

The gene calls are TRBV10-2 and TRBJ1-5, with D tentatively TRBD1 (6 bases). V shed 7 bases and J shed 2 bases, with 15 bases lying between them. This CDR3 region has 15 residues. Germline loops: CDR1 WSHSY, CDR2 SAAADI. The CDR3: CASTGGGNGNQPQHF. CDR3 in DNA: TGCGCCAGCACGGGGGGGGGCAATGGCAATCAGCCCCAGCATTTT.

V gene TRBV7-9 combines with J gene TRBJ2-2; a weak D match, TRBD1 (6 bases). There are 14 residues in the CDR3. V shed 5 bases and J shed 2 bases, with 9 bases lying between them. Germline V CDR1 and CDR2: SEHNR, FQNEAQ (reference sequence). The CDR3 DNA reads TGTGCCAGCAGCCGACAGGTCAACACCGGGGAGCTGTTTTTT. Its translation is CASSRQVNTGELFF.

This chain connects TRBV6-5 to TRBJ2-3; 7 bases match TRBD2. The CDR3 spans 14 residues. J was trimmed by 4 bases and V by 10 bases; bases with no gene match: 11. Germline assignment: CDR1 MNHEY and CDR2 SVGAGI. CDR3 nucleotides: TGTGCCACCTGTCGGCGGGAGTCGTCAGATACGCAGTATTTT. Its protein is CATCRRESSDTQYF.